A single TCR beta chain is shown here with its context. V gave up 4 bases and J gave up 6 bases; unmatched junction bases: 12. Germline V gene sequence: CDR1 SGHNT, CDR2 YYREEE (reference sequence). This CDR3 has 16 residues. This sample is drawn from a study of blood T cell repertoires in COVID-19. Study background: Acute and convalescent COVID-19 specimens originated in the United States, Italy and Spain. T cells, B-cell-depleted T cells, or PBMCs supplied cDNA or gDNA.

Source study methods: Amplification of reference gene primers was used by the study to estimate nucleated cell counts. Libraries were prepared by immunoSEQ multiplex PCR; TCRdb keeps only in-frame clonotypes and omits some of them. D and trimming were read from the DNA, whereas the V and J calls and clone size are those reported in that table. The sample comprises hundreds of thousands of clones, about 91% of which are singletons, and about 6.7% rests with the top ten. Seattle patients were enrolled during active infection and followed longitudinally. J is TRBJ2-1 and V is TRBV5-4; 8 nucleotides line up with TRBD2. The TCR sequence derives from a woman aged 30 to 39 with COVID-19, enrolled during active disease. The sequenced sample consisted of peripheral blood. The CDR3 sequence is CASSTGGPPPRNEQFF. CDR3 bases: TGTGCCAGCAGCACGGGGGGGCCTCCCCCACGCAATGAGCAGTTCTTC.